Listed below are T cell receptor beta chains from one sample, sequenced in a study of OX40 agonist ivuxolimab in advanced cancers. Here immunoSEQ multiplex PCR was the method, and the copy in TCRdb shows in-frame clones only, minus some. The sample holds fewer than 130,000 clones, roughly nine tenths seen once. The specimen was CD4+ or CD8+ T cells sorted from blood, collected in a trial of the OX40 agonist ivuxolimab. These receptors were taken from an adult with an advanced solid tumor such as melanoma, head and neck, liver or kidney cancer. Both conserved end residues are part of each CDR3. Each record gives: D gene, V gene, J gene, CDR3 DNA, CDR3 protein. D genes are given only for firm matches.

TRBD2	TRBV27	TRBJ2-2	TGTGCCAGCAGTTTTACTAGCGGGAGGAGGGACACCGGGGAGCTGTTTTTT	CASSFTSGRRDTGELFF
.	TRBV30	TRBJ2-1	TGTGCCTGGTGGGGGGGGACAGAGAGCAATGAGCAGTTCTTC	CAWWGGTESNEQFF
.	TRBV4-3	TRBJ1-6	TGCGCCAGCAGCCAAAATCTACAGGAGTCACCCCTCCACTTT	CASSQNLQESPLHF
.	TRBV11-1	TRBJ2-4	TGTGCCAGCAGCTTAGAGCCTCAAGCGACCAAAAACATTCAGTACTTC	CASSLEPQATKNIQYF
.	TRBV5-1	TRBJ2-7	TGCGCCAGCAGCTTGGAACAGAGCTCCTACGAGCAGTACTTC	CASSLEQSSYEQYF
.	TRBV25-1	TRBJ2-1	TGTGCCAGCAGTGAACCCGGGGGGACATACAATGAGCAGTTCTTC	CASSEPGGTYNEQFF
.	TRBV5-6	TRBJ1-5	TGTGCCAGCAGCTTACGACTTACTAGCAATCAGCCCCAGCATTTT	CASSLRLTSNQPQHF
TRBD1	TRBV6-1	TRBJ1-2	TGTGCCAGCAGCGAATACAGGGGAGACGGCTACACCTTC	CASSEYRGDGYTF
TRBD1	TRBV6-1	TRBJ1-4	TGTGCCAGCAGTCACAGGGGTTCCAATGAAAAACTGTTTTTT	CASSHRGSNEKLFF
TRBD2	TRBV7-9	TRBJ2-2	TGTGCCAGCAGCCTTTTCCCGGGAGGGCTCGTCACCGGGGAGCTGTTTTTT	CASSLFPGGLVTGELFF
.	TRBV4-3	TRBJ2-3	TGCGCCAGCAGCCCAAGCGTGGGTAGAAGCACAGATACGCAGTATTTT	CASSPSVGRSTDTQYF